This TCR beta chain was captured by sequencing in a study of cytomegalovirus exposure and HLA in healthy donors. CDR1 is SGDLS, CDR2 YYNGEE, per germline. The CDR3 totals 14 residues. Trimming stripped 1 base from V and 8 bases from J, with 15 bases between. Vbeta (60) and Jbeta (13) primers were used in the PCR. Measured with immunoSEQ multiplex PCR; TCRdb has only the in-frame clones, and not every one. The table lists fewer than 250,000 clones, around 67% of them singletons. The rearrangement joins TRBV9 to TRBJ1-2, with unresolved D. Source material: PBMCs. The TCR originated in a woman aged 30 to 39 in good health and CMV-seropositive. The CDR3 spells CASSVSSGLRGYTF. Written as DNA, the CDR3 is TGTGCCAGCAGCGTAAGCAGCGGCCTAAGGGGCTACACCTTC.